Included here is one T cell receptor (beta chain) sequence, with context. The sample belongs to a study of CD8 T cells in Susac syndrome. CDR1 is GTSNPN and CDR2 is SVGIG in the germline V gene (reference sequence). Trimming shortened V by 3 bases and J by 7 bases, and 7 bases separated the two germline ends. The CDR3 spans 11 residues. An input of about 0.5 to 1 ug of RNA was subjected to reverse transcription using random hexamers. TCRdb processed the immunoSEQ multiplex PCR reads anew with MiXCR; each CDR3 protein has one entry. The data hold roughly 200,000 distinct CDR3 sequences, with roughly 94% observed a single time.

V and J are TRBV30 and TRBJ2-1; D unclear. The sample consisted of CD4+ T cells from PBMCs. This clonotype originated in a human donor with multiple sclerosis. Here the CDR3 reads CAWSARNEQFF. Here the CDR3 DNA reads TGTGCCTGGAGCGCTAGAAATGAGCAGTTCTTC.